The T cell receptor (beta chain) under discussion was sequenced for a study of blood T cell repertoires in COVID-19. In the study overall: Donors in the United States, Italy and Spain gave samples during acute or convalescent COVID-19. In each case, the material was cDNA or gDNA derived from T cells, B-cell-depleted T cells, or PBMCs.

Original processing methods: Using reference gene primer amplification, nucleated cell counts were estimated. Clones were sequenced by immunoSEQ multiplex PCR, and TCRdb holds only the in-frame ones, with some missing. V and J calls and clone size are as listed in that table; D and trimming were resolved from the DNA. The table includes some 47,000 clones, approximately 90% detected once. This clonotype originated in a man between 70 and 80 years old with acute or convalescent COVID-19. The material sequenced was peripheral blood.

The CDR3 sequence: CASRAPGGANVLTF. CDR3 in DNA: TGTGCCAGCAGGGCACCGGGGGGGGCCAACGTCCTGACTTTC. V and J are TRBV27 and TRBJ2-6; maybe TRBD2 (5 bases). V was trimmed by 6 bases and J by 4 bases, leaving 10 bases between them. Germline V gives CDR1 MNHEY, CDR2 SMNVEV (reference sequence). The length of the CDR3 is 14 residues.